This TCR beta chain was observed in a study of synovial regulatory T cells in juvenile arthritis. Profiling relied on immunoSEQ multiplex PCR, and the TCRdb table lists in-frame clones only, not all of them. Its listing shows some 7,000 clones. The CDR3 length is 15 residues. No DNA was logged. Germline V gene data show CDR1 as MNHNY and CDR2 as SVGAGI (reference sequence). This TCR derives from a donor aged 2-30 years with juvenile idiopathic arthritis. The chain is built from TRBV6-6 and TRBJ2-3; TCRdb's D call, TRBD1, is unchecked because there is no DNA. Material: Treg cells from blood. Subset in this sample: remaining (HLA-DR-negative) circulating blood Treg cells. CDR3 sequence: CASSYGDRHTDTQYF.